This record looks at one T cell receptor beta chain sequence and its context. Its antigen is unknown. These data are taken from a study of shared clonotypes between healthy human individuals. Sequencing was performed with immunoSEQ multiplex PCR; in TCRdb, only in-frame clones are kept and a portion is missing. The table records a few million clones, around nine tenths of them present only once. Study observations and caveats: Against clonotypes common to all four donors, non-shared ones had lower generation probabilities.

The source of this sequence is a man younger than 30 in good health. The sequencing sample was made of naive CD4+ T cells sorted from blood. Stated subset: CD45RA+ positively selected.

CDR3 in DNA: TGCGCCAGCAGCACTGACCCGTCTGGGGCCAACGTCCTGACTTTC. This encodes CASSTDPSGANVLTF. The chain is built from TRBV5-1 and TRBJ2-6; D is unresolved. V was clipped by 4 bases and J by 1 base, with 9 bases between them. This CDR3 is built from 15 residues. Germline V gene data show CDR1 as SGHRS and CDR2 as YFSETQ. The full variable domain, its missing parts supplied by reference TRBV5-1 and TRBJ2-6, is KAGVTQTPRYLIKTRGQQVTLSCSPISGHRSVSWYQQTPGQGLQFLFEYFSETQRNKGNFPGRFSGRQFSNSRSEMNVSTLELGDSALYLCASSTDPSGANVLTFGAGSRLTVL.